The present T cell receptor (beta chain) was sequenced within a study of spatial heterogeneity in lung cancer. Across the whole study: Each time, sequencing found more beta-chain sequences than alpha-chain sequences.

Indicated time point: blood at routine non-recurrence follow-up after resection. The sequenced material consisted of unsorted whole RNA from tumor, nontumor lung or frozen PBMC. This clonotype was detected many times. CDR1 and CDR2 from the germline V gene are MDHEN and SYDVKM. Trimming took off 4 bases at V and 4 bases at J, with 16 bases between the two ends. This CDR3 comprises 15 residues. Carried by each TCR cDNA molecule was a unique molecular identifier. TCRdb re-called the 5' RACE reads with MiXCR, one entry per CDR3 protein. The sample holds about 120,000 distinct CDR3 sequences; approximately 12% are singletons and the top ten take roughly 17%.

The sequencing used PBMCs, collected at follow-up. The V and J genes are TRBV28 and TRBJ2-5, with D tentatively TRBD1 (6 bases). The clonotype comes from a male donor with early-stage non-small cell lung cancer. The CDR3 DNA reads as TGTGCCAGCAGTTCCCTGCCCGCAGGGGCAGAGACCCAGTACTTC. It codes for CASSSLPAGAETQYF.